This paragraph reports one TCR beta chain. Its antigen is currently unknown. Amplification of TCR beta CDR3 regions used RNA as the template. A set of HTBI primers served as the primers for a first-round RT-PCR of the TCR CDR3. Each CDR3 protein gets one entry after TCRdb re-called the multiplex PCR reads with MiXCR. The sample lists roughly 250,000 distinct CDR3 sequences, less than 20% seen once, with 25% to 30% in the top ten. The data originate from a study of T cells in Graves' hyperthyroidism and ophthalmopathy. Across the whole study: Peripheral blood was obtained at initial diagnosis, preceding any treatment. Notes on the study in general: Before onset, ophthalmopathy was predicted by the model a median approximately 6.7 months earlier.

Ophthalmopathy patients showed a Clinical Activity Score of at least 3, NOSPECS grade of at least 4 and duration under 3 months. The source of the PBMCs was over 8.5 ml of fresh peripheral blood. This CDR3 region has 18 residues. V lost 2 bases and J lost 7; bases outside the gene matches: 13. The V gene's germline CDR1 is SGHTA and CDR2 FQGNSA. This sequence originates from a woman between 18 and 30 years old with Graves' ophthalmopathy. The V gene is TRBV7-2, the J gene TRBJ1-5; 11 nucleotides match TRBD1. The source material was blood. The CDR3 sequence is CASSLWGGTGGSRQPQHF. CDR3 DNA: TGTGCCAGCAGCTTATGGGGCGGGACAGGGGGAAGTCGGCAGCCCCAGCATTTT. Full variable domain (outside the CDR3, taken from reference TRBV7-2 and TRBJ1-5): GAGVSQSPSNKVTEKGKDVELRCDPISGHTALYWYRQSLGQGLEFLIYFQGNSAPDKSGLPSDRFSAERTGGSVSTLTIQRTQQEDSAVYLCASSLWGGTGGSRQPQHFGDGTRLSIL.